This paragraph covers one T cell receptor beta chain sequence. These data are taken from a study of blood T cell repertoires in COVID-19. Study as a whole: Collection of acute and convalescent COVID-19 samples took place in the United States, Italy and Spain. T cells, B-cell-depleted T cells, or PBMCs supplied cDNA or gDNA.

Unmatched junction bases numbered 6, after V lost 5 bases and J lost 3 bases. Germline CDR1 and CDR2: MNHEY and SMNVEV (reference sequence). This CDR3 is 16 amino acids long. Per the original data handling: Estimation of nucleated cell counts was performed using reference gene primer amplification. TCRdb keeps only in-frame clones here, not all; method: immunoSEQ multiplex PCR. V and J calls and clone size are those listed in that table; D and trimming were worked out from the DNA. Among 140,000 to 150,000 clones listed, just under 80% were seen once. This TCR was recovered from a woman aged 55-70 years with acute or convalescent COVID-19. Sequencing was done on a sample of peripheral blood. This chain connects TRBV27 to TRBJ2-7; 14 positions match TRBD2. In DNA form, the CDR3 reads TGTGCCAGCAGTCGAGGACTAGCGGGAGGACACTACGAGCAGTACTTC. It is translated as CASSRGLAGGHYEQYF.